This passage covers 21 T cell receptor beta chains from one sample sequenced in a study of cytomegalovirus exposure and HLA in healthy donors. The primer mix had 60 Vbeta and 13 Jbeta primers. Measured with immunoSEQ multiplex PCR; TCRdb has only the in-frame clones, and not every one. This table has about 82,000 clones, about a tenth appearing once. Source material: PBMCs. These receptors came from a man aged 60-69 years in good health and CMV-seropositive.

This clone came up a few times. One end of the junction varies from germline; a read error may be responsible. The rearrangement links TRBV30 to TRBJ2-3, with 10 nucleotides matching TRBD2. Germline CDR1 reads GTSNPN; CDR2 reads SVGIG (reference sequence). There are 18 residues in the CDR3. In DNA form, the CDR3 reads TGTGCCTGGAGTGGACTAGCGGGCGGCATCTTACCCACAGATAAGCAGTATTTT. Its translation is CAWSGLAGGILPTDKQYF. Drawing the rest from reference TRBV30 and TRBJ2-3, the complete variable domain is SQTIHQWPATLVQPVGSPLSLECTVEGTSNPNLYWYRQAAGRGLQLLFYSVGIGQISSEVPQNLSASRPQDRQFILSSKKLLLSDSGFYLCAWSGLAGGILPTDKQYFGPGTRLTVL.

This clone turned up a few times. The chain employs TRBV6-5 and TRBJ2-7, with 7 bases identical to TRBD1. Germline V gives CDR1 MNHEY, CDR2 SVGAGI. The CDR3 is made up of 12 amino acids. Trimming cost V 6 bases and J 6 bases; bases outside gene matches: 5. Here the CDR3 reads CASSPGGSEQYF. The CDR3 DNA reads TGTGCCAGCAGCCCAGGGGGTAGCGAGCAGTACTTC.

This clone was observed a handful of times. The rearrangement links TRBV19 to TRBJ2-7, with 8 bases that match TRBD2. V shed 4 bases, J shed 3 bases, and the junction held 5 bases outside the gene matches. The germline V gene encodes CDR1 LNHDA and CDR2 SQIVND (reference sequence). The CDR3 consists of 14 residues. CDR3 nucleotides: TGTGCCAGTAGTACGGGACTAGGACGCTACGAGCAGTACTTC. It encodes CASSTGLGRYEQYF.

The chain combines TRBV28 with TRBJ1-5; D uncertain. The V gene's germline CDR1 is MDHEN and CDR2 SYDVKM. Trimming removed 5 bases at V and 0 bases at J, with 11 bases between. The CDR3 spans 15 residues. CDR3 amino acids: CASSQSTRSNQPQHF. The CDR3 nucleotides are TGTGCCAGCAGTCAATCGACACGTAGCAATCAGCCCCAGCATTTT.

In this sample, this clone turned up a few times. Here the CDR3 DNA reads TGTGCCAGCAGTTTGGCGGGACAGGGACGGGTCTATGGCTACACCTTC. Translating gives CASSLAGQGRVYGYTF. The rearrangement joins TRBV11-2 to TRBJ1-2, with 9 bases lining up with TRBD1. CDR3 length equals 16 residues. CDR1 and CDR2 from the germline V gene are SGHAT and FQNNGV. With 6 bases clipped from V and 4 bases from J, the junction kept 12 bases outside the gene matches. Complete variable domain (other parts from reference TRBV11-2 and TRBJ1-2): EAGVAQSPRYKIIEKRQSVAFWCNPISGHATLYWYQQILGQGPKLLIQFQNNGVVDDSQLPKDRFSAERLKGVDSTLKIQPAKLEDSAVYLCASSLAGQGRVYGYTFGSGTRLTVV.

In this sample, this clone turned up a few times. The chain is built from TRBV11-2 and TRBJ2-7; 8 bases line up with TRBD2. This CDR3 comprises 16 residues. J lost 11 bases, V lost 0 bases, and 15 bases had no gene match. Germline V CDR1 and CDR2: SGHAT, FQNNGV. The CDR3 region is CASSLDLTSGGVGEYF. The DNA of the CDR3 is TGTGCCAGCAGCTTAGATCTTACTAGCGGAGGGGTCGGGGAGTACTTC.

This clone was detected a few times. CDR3 sequence: CAAAGKAPGGQETQYF. Here the CDR3 DNA reads TGTGCCGCTGCGGGGAAAGCCCCCGGGGGGCAAGAGACCCAGTACTTC. The chain couples TRBV10-3 to TRBJ2-5; 7 bases agree with TRBD2. The CDR3 loop spans 16 amino acids. Germline CDR1 is ENHRY and CDR2 is SYGVKD. The V and J ends lost 11 bases and 2 bases, in that order; junction bases with no gene match: 17.

The chain recombines TRBV4-2 with TRBJ2-3, with 11 bases fitting TRBD2. V trimming: 5 bases; J trimming: 7 bases; junction bases outside the gene matches: 14. There are 17 residues in the CDR3. Per germline, CDR1 LGHNA and CDR2 YNFKEQ. CDR3 residues: CASSERALAGGMNTQYF. The CDR3 nucleotides read TGTGCCAGCAGCGAAAGAGCCCTAGCGGGAGGCATGAATACGCAGTATTTT.

V and J are TRBV28 and TRBJ2-7; maybe TRBD1 (5 bases). The CDR3 has 16 amino acids. V was shortened by 2 bases and J by 7 bases, with 21 bases between the two germline ends. Per germline, CDR1 MDHEN and CDR2 SYDVKM. The CDR3 DNA follows: TGTGCCAGCAGTTTAGGACACGGCAGGGTGATAAAGGAGCAGTACGTC. Amino acid sequence: CASSLGHGRVIKEQYV.

A few counts support this clone. This sequence joins TRBV27 and TRBJ2-6; 10 bases match TRBD1. CDR3 length equals 17 residues. V trimming: 2 bases; J trimming: 1 base; junction bases outside the gene matches: 2. From germline, CDR1 is MNHEY and CDR2 SMNVEV (reference sequence). CDR3 region: CASSLAGQGSGANVLTF. Written as DNA, the CDR3 is TGTGCCAGCAGTTTAGCGGGACAGGGGTCTGGGGCCAACGTCCTGACTTTC.

This clone was detected a few times. V gene TRBV7-2 combines with J gene TRBJ1-1; the D gene is possibly TRBD1 (5 bases). CDR1 is SGHTA, CDR2 FQGNSA, per germline. Trimming took 6 bases from V and 4 from J, leaving 21 bases between them. CDR3 length equals 16 residues. CDR3 nucleotide sequence: TGTGCCAGCAGTCTACGGGGGGGACCAGGAACCACTGAAGCTTTCTTT. This sequence encodes CASSLRGGPGTTEAFF.

The sample holds a few counts of this clone. J is TRBJ2-1 and V is TRBV7-9; maybe TRBD2 (6 bases). The CDR3 totals 15 residues. Between the trimmed V and J ends, which lost 4 bases and 3 bases, there was a span of 13 bases. The germline V gene encodes CDR1 SEHNR and CDR2 FQNEAQ (reference sequence). The CDR3 region is CASSSGGGNYNEQFF. CDR3 DNA sequence: TGTGCCAGCAGCTCCGGAGGCGGGAACTACAATGAGCAGTTCTTC.

This clone was seen more than once but under ten times. J is TRBJ2-3 and V is TRBV6-4; D is possibly TRBD2 (6 bases). There are 14 residues in the CDR3. Per the germline V gene, CDR1 is MRHNA and CDR2 is SNTAGT. Trimming removed 6 bases from V and 2 bases from J, with 12 bases in between. The CDR3 region is CASSPGGSTDTQYF. The CDR3 DNA is TGTGCCAGCAGCCCTGGGGGGTCCACAGATACGCAGTATTTT.

The gene calls are TRBV5-1 and TRBJ2-3, with TRBD2 matching over 7 bases. V trimming: 4 bases; J trimming: 2 bases; junction bases outside the gene matches: 13. The CDR3 is made up of 17 amino acids. Germline V lookup: CDR1 SGHRS, CDR2 YFSETQ. The CDR3 nucleotides are TGCGCCAGCAGCATCCCCTTCGCGGGGGACTCCACAGATACGCAGTATTTT. Translated: CASSIPFAGDSTDTQYF.

This rearrangement joins TRBV2 to TRBJ2-3, with TRBD2 identical over 12 bases. J lost 2 bases, V lost 3 bases, and 24 bases had no gene match. The CDR3 loop spans 23 amino acids. CDR1 is SNHLY, CDR2 FYNNEI, per germline. The CDR3 region has the DNA TGTGCCAGCAGTGATACGACTAGCGGGGGCCTAGGACTTAACAATCAACCCACAGATACGCAGTATTTT. Amino acid sequence: CASSDTTSGGLGLNNQPTDTQYF.

This chain uses TRBV19 with TRBJ2-6, with TRBD2 as a possible D gene (5 bases). The CDR3 covers 15 residues. V dropped 1 base and J dropped 2 bases, with 6 bases sitting between them. Looked up from germline, CDR1 is LNHDA and CDR2 is SQIVND (reference sequence). CDR3 amino acids: CASSIGGTGANVLTF. Written as DNA, the CDR3 is TGTGCCAGTAGTATAGGAGGGACTGGGGCCAACGTCCTGACTTTC.

V usage is TRBV7-6 and J usage is TRBJ2-3, with a tentative D call TRBD2 (5 bases). CDR1 SGHVS and CDR2 FNYEAQ come from the germline V gene. The CDR3 extends over 14 amino acids. Trimming took 5 bases from V and 2 from J, leaving 11 bases between them. The CDR3 loop reads CASSPTTYTDTQYF. The DNA for the CDR3 is TGTGCCAGCAGCCCGACTACCTACACAGATACGCAGTATTTT.

This clone has a handful of counts. The chain is built from TRBV5-8 and TRBJ2-3; D gene ambiguous. This CDR3 spans 14 amino acids. V was shortened by 2 bases and J by 0 bases, with 7 bases between the two germline ends. Per the germline V gene, CDR1 is SGHTS and CDR2 is YDEGEE. CDR3 region: CASSFLPSTDTQYF. DNA of the CDR3: TGTGCCAGCAGCTTCCTCCCTAGCACAGATACGCAGTATTTT.

V and J are TRBV4-2 and TRBJ2-7; 11 nucleotides line up with TRBD2. The germline V gene encodes CDR1 LGHNA and CDR2 YNFKEQ. This CDR3 has 13 amino acids. J lost 6 bases, V lost 4 bases, and 2 bases had no gene match. In DNA form, the CDR3 reads TGTGCCAGCAGCCCCGGGACTAGCGGCGAGCAGTACTTC. Protein product: CASSPGTSGEQYF.

The gene calls are TRBV19 and TRBJ2-1, with TRBD1 identical over 7 bases. The germline V gene encodes CDR1 LNHDA and CDR2 SQIVND (reference sequence). The CDR3 contains 13 residues. CDR3 residues: CATRRQGYNEQFF. The CDR3 DNA reads as TGTGCGACGCGGAGACAGGGATACAATGAGCAGTTCTTC.

This clone appeared a few times. V usage is TRBV6-5 and J usage is TRBJ2-3, with D possibly being TRBD1 (5 bases). Trimming left V 1 base short and J 2 bases short, with 7 bases between. Germline V lookup: CDR1 MNHEY, CDR2 SVGAGI. CDR3 length: 14 amino acids. CDR3 sequence reads: CASSYFRATDTQYF. The DNA of the CDR3 is TGTGCCAGCAGTTACTTCAGGGCCACAGATACGCAGTATTTT.